The TCR beta chain described here comes from a study of blood T cell repertoires in COVID-19. Whole-study context: Nucleic acid was either cDNA or gDNA, and it came from T cells, B-cell-depleted T cells, or PBMCs.

Trimming shortened V by 7 bases and J by 0 bases, and 19 bases separated the two germline ends. The CDR3 spans 17 residues. Germline-derived CDR1 and CDR2 are LNHDA and SQIVND (reference sequence). The method was immunoSEQ multiplex PCR; TCRdb's version includes in-frame clones alone and lacks a portion of them. The profile shows some 260,000 clones, more than 75% of them singletons. The sample consisted of peripheral blood. The chain employs TRBV19 and TRBJ1-5; TRBD1 might be the D (5 bases). The origin of this receptor is a middle-aged woman who had recovered from COVID-19. The CDR3: CASTMVRTPDSNQPQHF. The DNA of the CDR3 is TGTGCCAGTACCATGGTTCGGACACCCGATAGCAATCAGCCCCAGCATTTT.